These 7 T cell receptor beta chains share one sample of origin, sequenced in a study of PD-1 blockade in classical Hodgkin lymphoma. Time point here: cycle 4 day 1 (C4D1), after 6 weeks of nivolumab. Relapse was seen in all patients after autologous stem cell transplantation, and brentuximab vedotin exposure was variable. The repertoire was sequenced with immunoSEQ multiplex PCR; TCRdb's copy has only in-frame clones and lacks some. The sample holds 45,000 to 60,000 clones, 80% seen once. Sequences were derived from peripheral blood mononuclear cells (PBMCs), sampled before the fourth cycle of nivolumab. The receptors derive from a human donor with classical Hodgkin lymphoma.

A remark on this clone: At one end the junction does not follow the germline gene, possibly because of a read error. V is TRBV5-5 and J is TRBJ2-5; possible D gene TRBD1, 6 bases. This CDR3 contains 13 residues. Germline V gene lookup returns CDR1 SGHKS and CDR2 YYEKEE (reference sequence). The CDR3 is CASNLGAGETQYF. Here the CDR3 DNA reads TGTGCCAGCAACTTGGGGGCCGGAGAGACCCAGTACTTC.

Note on this clone: A far larger clone is a single base away, which makes a read error likely. V usage is TRBV30 and J usage is TRBJ1-6, with D hard to call. Germline V gene sequence: CDR1 GTSNPN, CDR2 SVGIG (reference sequence). The CDR3 covers 13 residues. As DNA, the CDR3 is TGTGCCTGGAGTCACCCATATAATTCACCCCCCCACTTT. It translates to CAWSHPYNSPPHF.

This clone was observed a single time. This chain uses TRBV6-5 with TRBJ2-1, with a weak D call TRBD2 (6 bases). V gave up 5 bases and J gave up 4 bases, with 9 bases separating them. The CDR3 covers 13 residues. The germline V gene encodes CDR1 MNHEY and CDR2 SVGAGI. As DNA, the CDR3 is TGTGCCAGCAGTCGGACTATTTACAATGAGCAGTTCTTC. This codes for CASSRTIYNEQFF.

V gene TRBV5-8 combines with J gene TRBJ1-3; D is unclear. Deletions cut 0 bases from V and 0 bases from J, with 16 bases between. Germline V gene data show CDR1 as SGHTS and CDR2 as YDEGEE. The CDR3 is 18 amino acids. CDR3 sequence (DNA): TGTGCCAGCAGCTTGGGATATGGCCGCGAACCCTCTGGAAACACCATATATTTT. This sequence encodes CASSLGYGREPSGNTIYF.

The genes are TRBV6-5 and TRBJ1-2; a weak D match, TRBD1 (5 bases). V lost 7 bases and J lost 9, with 18 bases in between. The CDR3 spans 13 residues. Germline CDR1 MNHEY, CDR2 SVGAGI. The DNA of the CDR3 is TGTGCCAGCAAAATCGACAGAGCAGCAAGCTACACCTTC. This encodes CASKIDRAASYTF.

This clone came up once. The chain employs TRBV5-1 and TRBJ1-1; D might be TRBD1 (6 bases). Trimming removed 2 bases from V and 1 base from J, with 12 bases in between. Germline V gene lookup returns CDR1 SGHRS and CDR2 YFSETQ. The CDR3 has 15 amino acids. As DNA, the CDR3 is TGCGCCAGCAGCTTAGGGGGGGCTAGGAACACTGAAGCTTTCTTT. Its protein product is CASSLGGARNTEAFF.

This chain uses TRBV19 with TRBJ2-5, with 7 bases lining up with TRBD2. The V gene end was trimmed by 9 bases and the J gene end by 6 bases; junction bases not matched to a gene: 7. The CDR3 contains 12 residues. The germline V gene encodes CDR1 LNHDA and CDR2 SQIVND (reference sequence). DNA of the CDR3: TGTGCCAGCCGAGCGGGATCGAAGACCCAGTACTTC. It encodes CASRAGSKTQYF.